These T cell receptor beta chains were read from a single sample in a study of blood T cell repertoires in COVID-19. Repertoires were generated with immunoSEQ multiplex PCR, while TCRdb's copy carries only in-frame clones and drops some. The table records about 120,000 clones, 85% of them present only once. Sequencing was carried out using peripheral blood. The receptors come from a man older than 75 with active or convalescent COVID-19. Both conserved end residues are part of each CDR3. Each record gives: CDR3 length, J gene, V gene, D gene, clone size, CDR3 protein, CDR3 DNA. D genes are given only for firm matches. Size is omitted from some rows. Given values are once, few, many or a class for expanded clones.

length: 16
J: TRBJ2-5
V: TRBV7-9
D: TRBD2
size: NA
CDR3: CASSLEAGLAVETQYF
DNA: TGTGCCAGCAGCTTGGAGGCGGGACTAGCGGTTGAGACCCAGTACTTC

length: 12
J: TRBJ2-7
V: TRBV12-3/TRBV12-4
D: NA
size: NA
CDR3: CASSPTAYEQYF
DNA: TGTGCCAGCAGTCCGACAGCGTACGAGCAGTACTTC

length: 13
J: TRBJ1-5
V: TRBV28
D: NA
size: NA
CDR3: CASSLLGAQPQHF
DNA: TGTGCCAGCAGTCTCCTGGGGGCCCAGCCCCAGCATTTT

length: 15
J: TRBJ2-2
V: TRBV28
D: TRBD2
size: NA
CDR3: CASNLAGGNTGELFF
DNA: TGTGCCAGCAATCTAGCGGGGGGAAACACCGGGGAGCTGTTTTTT

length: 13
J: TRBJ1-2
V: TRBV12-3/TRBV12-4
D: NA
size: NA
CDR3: CASSLYQYYGYTF
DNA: TGTGCCAGCAGTTTATATCAGTACTATGGCTACACCTTC

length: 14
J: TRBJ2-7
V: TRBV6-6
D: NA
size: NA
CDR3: CASSIPSSPGEQYF
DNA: TGTGCCAGCAGTATTCCCTCCTCCCCGGGCGAGCAGTACTTC

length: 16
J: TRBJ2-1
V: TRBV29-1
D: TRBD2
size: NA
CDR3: CSVEGTSGTRYNEQFF
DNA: TGCAGCGTTGAAGGGACTAGCGGGACCCGTTACAATGAGCAGTTCTTC

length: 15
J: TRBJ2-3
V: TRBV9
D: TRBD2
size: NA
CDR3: CASSVAGGGVDTQYF
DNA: TGTGCCAGCAGCGTAGCGGGGGGGGGTGTAGATACGCAGTATTTT

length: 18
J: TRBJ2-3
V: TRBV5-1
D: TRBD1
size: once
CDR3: CASSQEGATGEGTDTQYF
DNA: TGCGCCAGCAGCCAAGAGGGGGCTACAGGAGAAGGCACAGATACGCAGTATTTT

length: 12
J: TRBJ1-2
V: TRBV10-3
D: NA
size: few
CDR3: CAISGDTYGYTF
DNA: TGTGCCATCAGTGGTGACACCTATGGCTACACCTTC

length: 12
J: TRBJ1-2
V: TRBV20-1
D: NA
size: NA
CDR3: CSASEGEDGYTF
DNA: TGCAGTGCTAGTGAGGGGGAGGATGGCTACACCTTC

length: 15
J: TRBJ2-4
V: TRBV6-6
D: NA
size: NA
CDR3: CASSYSRTEKNIQYF
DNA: TGTGCCAGCAGTTACTCGAGGACAGAGAAAAACATTCAGTACTTC

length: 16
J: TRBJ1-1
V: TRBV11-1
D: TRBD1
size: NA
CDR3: CASSHPGQVLNTEAFF
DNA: TGTGCCAGCAGCCACCCGGGACAGGTGCTGAACACTGAAGCTTTCTTT

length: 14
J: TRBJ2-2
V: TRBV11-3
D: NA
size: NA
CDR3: CASSLEGTTGELFF
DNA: TGTGCCAGCAGCTTAGAGGGCACTACCGGGGAGCTGTTTTTT

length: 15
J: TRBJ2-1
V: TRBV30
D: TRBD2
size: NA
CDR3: CAWTRGLAGIGEQFF
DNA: TGTGCCTGGACGAGAGGACTAGCGGGAATAGGGGAGCAGTTCTTC

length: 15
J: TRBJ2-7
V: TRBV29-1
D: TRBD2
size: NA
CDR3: CSAQLRASGGYEQYF
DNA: TGCAGCGCCCAACTCAGGGCTAGCGGGGGATACGAGCAGTACTTC

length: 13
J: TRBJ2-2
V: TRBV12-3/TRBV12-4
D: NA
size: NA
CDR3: CASSFFNTGELFF
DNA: TGTGCCAGCAGTTTCTTTAACACCGGGGAGCTGTTTTTT

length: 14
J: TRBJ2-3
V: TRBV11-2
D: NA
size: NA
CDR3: CASSLRLRTDTQYF
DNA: TGTGCCAGCAGCTTGCGTCTCCGCACAGATACGCAGTATTTT

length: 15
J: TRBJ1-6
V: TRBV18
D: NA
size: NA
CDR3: CASSPPQAYNSPLHF
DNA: TGTGCCAGCTCACCACCGCAGGCCTATAATTCACCCCTCCACTTT

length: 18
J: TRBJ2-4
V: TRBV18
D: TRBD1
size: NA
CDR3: CASSPLTGGTFSKNIQYF
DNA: TGTGCCAGCTCACCACTGACAGGGGGGACGTTTAGCAAAAACATTCAGTACTTC

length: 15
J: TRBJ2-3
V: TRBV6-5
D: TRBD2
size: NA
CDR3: CATSKREGIADTQYF
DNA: TGTGCCACGTCTAAGCGGGAGGGTATCGCAGATACGCAGTATTTT

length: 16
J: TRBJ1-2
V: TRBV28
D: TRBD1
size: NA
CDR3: CASSLPGQGALGGYTF
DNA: TGTGCCAGCAGTTTGCCGGGACAGGGGGCGTTAGGCGGCTACACCTTC

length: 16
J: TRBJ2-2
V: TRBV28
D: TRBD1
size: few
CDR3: CASNSRQGMITGELFF
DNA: TGTGCCAGCAATTCCCGACAGGGGATGATCACCGGGGAGCTGTTTTTT

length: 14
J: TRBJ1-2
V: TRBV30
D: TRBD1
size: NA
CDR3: CAWSDRQGENGYTF
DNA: TGTGCCTGGAGTGACCGACAGGGGGAGAATGGCTACACCTTC

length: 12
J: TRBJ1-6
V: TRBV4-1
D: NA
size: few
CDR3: CASSQAVAPLHF
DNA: TGCGCCAGCAGCCAAGCGGTGGCACCCCTCCACTTT

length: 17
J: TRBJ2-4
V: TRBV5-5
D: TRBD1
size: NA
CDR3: CASSLGAGQGYFDIQYF
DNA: TGTGCCAGCAGCTTGGGGGCGGGACAGGGGTATTTTGACATTCAGTACTTC

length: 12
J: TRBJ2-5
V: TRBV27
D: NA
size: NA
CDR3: CASSPYQETQYF
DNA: TGTGCCAGCAGTCCGTACCAAGAGACCCAGTACTTC

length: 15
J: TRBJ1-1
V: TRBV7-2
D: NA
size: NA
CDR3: CASSLSGVENTEAFF
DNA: TGTGCCAGCAGCTTATCCGGGGTCGAGAACACTGAAGCTTTCTTT

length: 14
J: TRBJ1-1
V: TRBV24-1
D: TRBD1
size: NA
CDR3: CATSDRTGSTEAFF
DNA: TGTGCCACCAGTGATCGGACAGGGAGTACTGAAGCTTTCTTT

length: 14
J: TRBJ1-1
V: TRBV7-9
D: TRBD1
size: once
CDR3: CASSLRGADTEAFF
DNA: TGTGCCAGCAGCCTCAGGGGGGCCGACACTGAAGCTTTCTTT

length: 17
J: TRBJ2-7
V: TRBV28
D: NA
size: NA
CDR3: CASSSLLGGELRYEQYF
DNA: TGTGCCAGCAGTTCCTTGCTTGGAGGGGAGCTTAGGTACGAGCAGTACTTC

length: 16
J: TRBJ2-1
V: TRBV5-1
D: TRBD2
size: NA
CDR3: CASSSESGLARNEQFF
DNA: TGCGCCAGCAGCTCCGAATCTGGACTAGCGAGAAATGAGCAGTTCTTC

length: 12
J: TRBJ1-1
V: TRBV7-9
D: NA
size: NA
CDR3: CASSRLNTEAFF
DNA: TGTGCCAGCAGTCGTTTGAACACTGAAGCTTTCTTT

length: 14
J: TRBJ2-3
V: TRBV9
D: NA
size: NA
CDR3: CASSVRPATDTQYF
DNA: TGTGCCAGCAGCGTAAGGCCAGCGACAGATACGCAGTATTTT

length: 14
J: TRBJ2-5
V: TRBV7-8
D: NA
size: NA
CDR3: CASSLGLASRTQYF
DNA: TGTGCCAGCAGCTTAGGTTTAGCCAGCCGGACCCAGTACTTC

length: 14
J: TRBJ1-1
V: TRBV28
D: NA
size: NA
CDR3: CASSLDIKTAEAFF
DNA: TGTGCCAGCAGTTTAGACATAAAAACTGCTGAAGCTTTCTTT

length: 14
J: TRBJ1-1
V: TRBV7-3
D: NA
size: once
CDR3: CASSLRDKNTEAFF
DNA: TGTGCCAGCAGCCTCCGGGACAAGAACACTGAAGCTTTCTTT

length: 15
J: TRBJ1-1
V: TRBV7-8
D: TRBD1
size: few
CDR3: CASSLGGTGVTEAFF
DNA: TGTGCCAGCAGCTTAGGTGGGACAGGGGTAACTGAAGCTTTCTTT

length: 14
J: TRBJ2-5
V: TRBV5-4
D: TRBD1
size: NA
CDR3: CASSTQTGVETQYF
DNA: TGTGCCAGCAGCACGCAAACAGGGGTGGAGACCCAGTACTTC

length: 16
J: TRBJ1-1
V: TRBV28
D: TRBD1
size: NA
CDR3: CASSLAGQGLRPEAFF
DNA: TGTGCCAGCAGTTTAGCGGGACAGGGGTTGAGACCTGAAGCTTTCTTT

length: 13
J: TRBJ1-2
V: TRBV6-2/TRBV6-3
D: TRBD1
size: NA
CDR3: CASSSTGLYGYTF
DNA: TGTGCCAGCAGCTCGACAGGGCTCTATGGCTACACCTTC

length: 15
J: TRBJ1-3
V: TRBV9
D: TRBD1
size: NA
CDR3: CASSAGTVGGNTIYF
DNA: TGTGCCAGCAGCGCAGGGACAGTTGGAGGAAACACCATATATTTT

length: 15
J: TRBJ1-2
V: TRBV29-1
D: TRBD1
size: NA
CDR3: CSPYPGPKQGYGYTF
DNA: TGCAGCCCCTACCCTGGCCCCAAACAGGGGTATGGCTACACCTTC

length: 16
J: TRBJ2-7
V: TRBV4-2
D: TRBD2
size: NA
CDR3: CASSQEGGLSPYEQYF
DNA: TGTGCCAGCAGCCAAGAGGGGGGACTATCCCCCTACGAGCAGTACTTC

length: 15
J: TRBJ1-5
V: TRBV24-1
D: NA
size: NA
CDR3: CATSDSRRVNQPQHF
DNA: TGTGCCACCAGTGACTCTCGACGGGTCAATCAGCCCCAGCATTTT

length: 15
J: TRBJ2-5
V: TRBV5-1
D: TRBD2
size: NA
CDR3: CASSGSGGRQETQYF
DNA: TGCGCCAGCAGCGGTAGCGGGGGCCGACAAGAGACCCAGTACTTC

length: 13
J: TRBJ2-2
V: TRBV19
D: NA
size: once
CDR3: CASSIIPQGELFF
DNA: TGTGCCAGTAGTATAATCCCCCAAGGGGAGCTGTTTTTT

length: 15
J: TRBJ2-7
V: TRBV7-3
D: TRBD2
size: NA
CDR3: CASSASTSGAYEQYF
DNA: TGTGCCAGCAGCGCCTCGACTAGCGGGGCCTACGAGCAGTACTTC

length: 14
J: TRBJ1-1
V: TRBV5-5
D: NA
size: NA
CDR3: CASSLARGETEAFF
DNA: TGTGCCAGCAGCTTGGCCAGGGGAGAAACTGAAGCTTTCTTT

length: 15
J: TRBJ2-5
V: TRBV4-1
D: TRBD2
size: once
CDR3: CASSQAGTSGETQYF
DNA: TGCGCCAGCAGCCAAGCCGGGACTAGTGGAGAGACCCAGTACTTC

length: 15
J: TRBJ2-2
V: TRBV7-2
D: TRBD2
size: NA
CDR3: CASSYRTSPTGELFF
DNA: TGTGCCAGCAGCTATAGGACTAGCCCCACCGGGGAGCTGTTTTTT

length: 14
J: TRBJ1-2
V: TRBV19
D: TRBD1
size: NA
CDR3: CASSRGQLEYGYTF
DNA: TGTGCCAGTAGTAGGGGACAGCTGGAATATGGCTACACCTTC